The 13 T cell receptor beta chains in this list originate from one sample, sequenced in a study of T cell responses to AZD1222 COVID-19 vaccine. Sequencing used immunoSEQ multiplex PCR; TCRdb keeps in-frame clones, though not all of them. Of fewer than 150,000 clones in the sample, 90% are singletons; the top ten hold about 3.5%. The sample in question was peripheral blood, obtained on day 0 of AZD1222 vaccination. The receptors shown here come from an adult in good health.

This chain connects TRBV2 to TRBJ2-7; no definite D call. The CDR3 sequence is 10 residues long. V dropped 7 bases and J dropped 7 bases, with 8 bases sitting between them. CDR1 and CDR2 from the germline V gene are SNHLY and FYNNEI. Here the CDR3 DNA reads TGTGCCAGCAAAGAGACAGAGCAGTACTTC. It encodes CASKETEQYF. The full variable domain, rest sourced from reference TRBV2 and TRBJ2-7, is EPEVTQTPSHQVTQMGQEVILRCVPISNHLYFYWYRQILGQKVEFLVSFYNNEISEKSEIFDDQFSVERPDGSNFTLKIRSTKLEDSAMYFCASKETEQYFGPGTRLTVT.

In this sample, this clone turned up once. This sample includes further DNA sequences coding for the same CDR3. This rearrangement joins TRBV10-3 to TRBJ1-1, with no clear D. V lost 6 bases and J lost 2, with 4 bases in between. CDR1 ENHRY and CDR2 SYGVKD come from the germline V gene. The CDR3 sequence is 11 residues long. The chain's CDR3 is CAIRTNTEAFF. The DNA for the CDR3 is TGTGCCATCAGAACAAACACTGAAGCTTTCTTT.

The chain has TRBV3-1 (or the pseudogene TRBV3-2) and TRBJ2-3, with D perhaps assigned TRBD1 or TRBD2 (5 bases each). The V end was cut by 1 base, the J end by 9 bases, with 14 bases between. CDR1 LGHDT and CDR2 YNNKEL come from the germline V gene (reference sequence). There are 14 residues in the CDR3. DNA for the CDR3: TGTGCCAGCAGCCAAGGAGATTCGGGGCGGACGCAGTATTTT. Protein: CASSQGDSGRTQYF.

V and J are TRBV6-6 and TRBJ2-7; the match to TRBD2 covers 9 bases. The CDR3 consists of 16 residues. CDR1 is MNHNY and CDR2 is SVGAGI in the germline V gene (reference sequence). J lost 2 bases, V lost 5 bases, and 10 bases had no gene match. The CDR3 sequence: CASSPPLAGRAYEQYF. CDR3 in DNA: TGTGCCAGCAGTCCGCCCCTAGCGGGGAGAGCCTACGAGCAGTACTTC.

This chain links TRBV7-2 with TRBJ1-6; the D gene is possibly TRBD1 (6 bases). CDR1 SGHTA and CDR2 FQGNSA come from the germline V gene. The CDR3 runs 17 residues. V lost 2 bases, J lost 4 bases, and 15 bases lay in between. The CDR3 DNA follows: TGTGCCAGCAGCTTACGTTCCGGGGGCATATATAATTCACCCCTCCACTTT. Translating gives CASSLRSGGIYNSPLHF. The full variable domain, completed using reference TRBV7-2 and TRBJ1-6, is GAGVSQSPSNKVTEKGKDVELRCDPISGHTALYWYRQSLGQGLEFLIYFQGNSAPDKSGLPSDRFSAERTGGSVSTLTIQRTQQEDSAVYLCASSLRSGGIYNSPLHFGNGTRLTVT.

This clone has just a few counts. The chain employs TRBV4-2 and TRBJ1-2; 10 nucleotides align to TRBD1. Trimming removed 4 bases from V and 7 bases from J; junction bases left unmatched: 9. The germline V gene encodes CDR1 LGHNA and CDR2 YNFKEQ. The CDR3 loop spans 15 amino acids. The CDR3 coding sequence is TGTGCCAGCAGCCCGGACCGGGACAGGGGACCTGGCTACACCTTC. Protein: CASSPDRDRGPGYTF.

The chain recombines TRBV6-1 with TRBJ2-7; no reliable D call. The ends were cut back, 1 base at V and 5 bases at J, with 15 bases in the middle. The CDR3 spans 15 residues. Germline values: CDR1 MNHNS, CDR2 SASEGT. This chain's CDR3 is CASSEGILLAHEQYF. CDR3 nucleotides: TGTGCCAGCAGTGAAGGGATCCTACTGGCGCACGAGCAGTACTTC.

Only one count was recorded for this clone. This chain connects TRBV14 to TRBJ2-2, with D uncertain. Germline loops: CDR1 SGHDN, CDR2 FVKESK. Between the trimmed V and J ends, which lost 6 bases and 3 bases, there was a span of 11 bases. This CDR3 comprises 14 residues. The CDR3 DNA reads TGTGCCAGCAGGCCAAATCAGCACACCGGGGAGCTGTTTTTT. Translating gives CASRPNQHTGELFF.

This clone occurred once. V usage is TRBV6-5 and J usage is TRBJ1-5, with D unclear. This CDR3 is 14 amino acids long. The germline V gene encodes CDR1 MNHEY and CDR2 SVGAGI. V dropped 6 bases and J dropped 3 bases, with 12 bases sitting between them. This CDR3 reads CASSSRSFNQPQHF. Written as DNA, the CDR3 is TGTGCCAGCAGCTCTCGATCCTTCAATCAGCCCCAGCATTTT.

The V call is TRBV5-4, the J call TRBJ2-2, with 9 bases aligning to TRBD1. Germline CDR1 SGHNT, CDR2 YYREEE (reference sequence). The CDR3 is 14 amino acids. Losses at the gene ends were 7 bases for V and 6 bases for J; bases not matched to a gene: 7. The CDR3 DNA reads TGTGCCAGCGGGGGACAGGGTCGAGCCGGGGAGCTGTTTTTT. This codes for CASGGQGRAGELFF.

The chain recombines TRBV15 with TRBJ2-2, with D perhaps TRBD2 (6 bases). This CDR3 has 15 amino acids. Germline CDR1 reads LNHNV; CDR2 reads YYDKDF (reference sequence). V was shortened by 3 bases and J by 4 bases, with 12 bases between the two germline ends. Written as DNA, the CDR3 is TGTGCCACCAGCAGCTCGGGAGATCCCACCGGGGAGCTGTTTTTT. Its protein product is CATSSSGDPTGELFF.

The CDR3 sequence: CASSQMQTPGGYTF. As DNA, the CDR3 is TGTGCCAGCAGCCAAATGCAGACCCCGGGGGGCTACACCTTC. The V gene is TRBV3-1 (or the pseudogene TRBV3-2), the J gene TRBJ1-2; unclear D gene. The CDR3 has 14 amino acids. The germline V gene encodes CDR1 LGHDT and CDR2 YNNKEL (reference sequence). The V end was cut by 2 bases, the J end by 8 bases, with 15 bases between.

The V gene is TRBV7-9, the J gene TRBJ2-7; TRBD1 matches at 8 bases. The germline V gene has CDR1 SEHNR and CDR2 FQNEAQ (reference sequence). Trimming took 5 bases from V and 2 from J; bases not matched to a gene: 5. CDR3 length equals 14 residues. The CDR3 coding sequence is TGTGCCAGCAGCCCAAGGACAGGGACCTACGAGCAGTACTTC. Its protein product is CASSPRTGTYEQYF.